The clone carrying this T cell receptor beta chain has a count of ten or more. Its specificity is unknown. The table came from immunoSEQ multiplex PCR; TCRdb's copy has only in-frame clones and leaves some out. In the table there are 30,000 to 50,000 clones, less than 80% of which are singletons. No patient escaped relapse after autologous stem cell transplantation, and brentuximab vedotin exposure varied. This CDR3 is built from 18 residues. CDR1 and CDR2 (germline): MNHEY, SMNVEV (reference sequence). Between the trimmed V and J ends, which lost 4 bases and 6 bases, there was a span of 27 bases. This sample was taken from a study of PD-1 blockade in classical Hodgkin lymphoma. Study-wide points: A significant rise in TCR diversity was seen by C4D1 for CD4+ cells but not for CD8+ cells. Healthy donors were reported to have higher baseline TCR diversity than newly diagnosed patients. Repertoire differences have undefined causes, possibly disease activity or prior therapy.

This TCR was sampled from a human donor with classical Hodgkin lymphoma. The sequenced sample was peripheral blood mononuclear cells (PBMCs), obtained at baseline. This chain uses TRBV27 with TRBJ1-2, with a weak D call TRBD1 (5 bases). For the CDR3, the DNA is TGTGCCAGCAGTTCGCAGACCCCTCAGGGCGTCTATCCTGATGGCTACACCTTC. Its protein is CASSSQTPQGVYPDGYTF.